These T cell receptor beta chains were read from a single sample in a study of T cells in Graves' hyperthyroidism and ophthalmopathy. Each CDR3 protein is one row after TCRdb ran MiXCR on the multiplex PCR reads. The data contain 350,000 to 400,000 distinct CDR3 sequences, about 20% of them singletons. Sequencing used blood. These receptors all stem from a woman between 18 and 29 years old with Graves' hyperthyroidism. Both conserved end residues are part of each CDR3. D genes are given only for firm matches. Some rows mark clone size as missing; the rest say once, few, many or name a class of expanded clone.

many	TRBV10-3	TRBJ1-5	-	CAIVQDSNQPQHF	TGTGCCATCGTACAGGATAGCAATCAGCCCCAGCATTTT
many	TRBV10-3	TRBJ2-5	-	CAISDRETQYF	TGTGCCATCAGTGACAGAGAGACCCAGTACTTC
many	TRBV5-1	TRBJ1-1	TRBD1	CASGTGVQTEAFF	TGCGCCAGCGGTACAGGGGTACAAACTGAAGCTTTCTTT
-	TRBV10-3	TRBJ2-5	TRBD2	CAISDGREGGETQYF	TGTGCCATCAGTGATGGGCGGGAGGGCGGTGAGACCCAGTACTTC
many	TRBV7-6	TRBJ1-3	TRBD1	CASSQSPGQLIGNTIYF	TGTGCCAGCAGCCAGAGCCCGGGACAGCTTATTGGAAACACCATATATTTT
many	TRBV19	TRBJ2-7	TRBD1	CASSIPGQGTDEQYF	TGTGCCAGTAGTATACCGGGACAGGGGACCGACGAGCAGTACTTC
many	TRBV9	TRBJ2-5	TRBD2	CASSVALAGGPETQYF	TGTGCCAGCAGCGTAGCTCTAGCGGGGGGACCAGAGACCCAGTACTTC
many	TRBV10-2	TRBJ1-2	-	CASSESAGNYGYTF	TGCGCCAGCAGTGAGTCCGCGGGAAACTATGGCTACACCTTC
many	TRBV7-8	TRBJ2-7	-	CASSWSRAPNYEQYF	TGTGCCAGCAGCTGGTCCAGGGCCCCTAACTACGAGCAGTACTTC
-	TRBV6-1	TRBJ2-7	-	CASSGTDPPYEQYF	TGTGCCAGCAGTGGGACTGATCCTCCCTACGAGCAGTACTTC
many	TRBV6-5	TRBJ1-1	-	CASSPRARGTTEAFF	TGTGCCAGCAGCCCCCGGGCGAGGGGGACGACTGAAGCTTTCTTT
few	TRBV7-7	TRBJ2-5	-	CASSLEGGIRAQYF	TGTGCTAGCAGCTTAGAGGGCGGGATAAGAGCCCAGTACTTC
few	TRBV2	TRBJ2-1	-	CASSEASARGDEQFF	TGTGCCAGCAGTGAAGCATCGGCTAGGGGGGATGAGCAGTTCTTC
-	TRBV6-1	TRBJ2-1	TRBD1	CASSTHRGLSYNEQFF	TGTGCCAGCAGTACACACAGGGGGCTCTCCTACAATGAGCAGTTCTTC
many	TRBV12-3/TRBV12-4	TRBJ1-2	-	CASSLFQGNGYTF	TGTGCCAGCAGTTTATTCCAGGGGAATGGCTACACCTTC
many	TRBV6-1	TRBJ1-1	-	CASSRDRSVNTEAFF	TGTGCCAGCAGCAGGGATAGATCCGTGAACACTGAAGCTTTCTTT
-	TRBV28	TRBJ2-5	TRBD2	CASSFSLAGGETQYF	TGTGCCAGCAGTTTCTCACTAGCGGGAGGGGAGACCCAGTACTTC
-	TRBV5-1	TRBJ2-4	-	CASSLKKGRPELAKNIQYF	TGCGCCAGCAGCTTGAAAAAGGGCCGACCCGAGCTAGCCAAAAACATTCAGTACTTC
many	TRBV12-3/TRBV12-4	TRBJ1-1	-	CASSFPEEGNTEAFF	TGTGCCAGCAGTTTCCCCGAAGAGGGGAACACTGAAGCTTTCTTT
many	TRBV27	TRBJ1-1	-	CASSAGRFTEAFF	TGTGCCAGCAGTGCCGGACGGTTCACTGAAGCTTTCTTT
many	TRBV20-1	TRBJ2-7	-	CSAGYEQYF	TGCAGTGCTGGGTACGAGCAGTACTTC
few	TRBV10-3	TRBJ2-1	TRBD1	CAISVGQGSYNEQFF	TGTGCCATCAGCGTGGGACAGGGCTCCTACAATGAGCAGTTCTTC
-	TRBV3-1	TRBJ2-7	TRBD2	CASSQAGGTYEQYF	TGTGCCAGCAGCCAAGCGGGGGGAACCTACGAGCAGTACTTC